This passage covers 22 T cell receptor beta chains from one sample sequenced in a study of patients and donors after allogeneic stem cell transplantation. One entry per CDR3 protein results from TCRdb running MiXCR on the RT-PCR reads. This table has fewer than 180,000 distinct CDR3 sequences, about a third appearing once. The specimen was blood, either unsorted or a sorted T cell fraction (not recorded which). The source of these receptors is a human donor who was either an allogeneic HSCT recipient or a stem cell or donor lymphocyte infusion donor (not recorded which). It is not recorded whose cells these are; they may come from a transplant donor.

This clonotype showed up just a few times. This chain connects TRBV28 to TRBJ1-5; 9 bases are a match to TRBD1. Germline V gene data show CDR1 as MDHEN and CDR2 as SYDVKM. J gave up 5 bases and V 3 bases, and 8 bases lay outside the gene matches. There are 16 residues in the CDR3. The CDR3 protein is CASSFPPDRGHQPQHF. CDR3 nucleotide sequence: TGTGCCAGCAGTTTCCCACCGGACAGGGGCCATCAGCCCCAGCATTTT.

This clonotype has only one observation. V is TRBV6-5 and J is TRBJ1-5; D is undetermined. In germline, CDR1 is MNHEY, CDR2 SVGAGI. This CDR3 is built from 14 residues. Between the trimmed V and J ends, which lost 6 bases and 4 bases, there was a span of 13 bases. The CDR3 bases are TGTGCCAGCAGGGAATTGGACCTAAATCAGCCCCAGCATTTT. Its protein is CASRELDLNQPQHF.

This clonotype was observed once. The chain links TRBV10-3 to TRBJ2-7; possible D gene TRBD1, 6 bases. The CDR3 has 13 residues. Per the germline V gene, CDR1 is ENHRY and CDR2 is SYGVKD. V was pared by 2 bases and J by 5 bases, with 10 bases between. CDR3 in DNA: TGTGCCATCAGTGAGGCCAGGGGCGACGAGCAGTACGTC. Its protein product is CAISEARGDEQYV.

This chain joins TRBV4-1 and TRBJ1-5; 8 bases are shared with TRBD1. CDR3 size: 18 residues. Germline loops: CDR1 MGHRA, CDR2 YSYEKL. The junction had 11 bases not matched to a gene; V was cut back by 4 bases and J by 0 bases. CDR3 nucleotide sequence: TGCGCCAGCAGCCTGGGGACAGGAGGAGCTTATAGCAATCAGCCCCAGCATTTT. Amino acid sequence: CASSLGTGGAYSNQPQHF.

J is TRBJ1-2 and V is TRBV27, with D maybe TRBD1 (5 bases). Germline V lookup: CDR1 MNHEY, CDR2 SMNVEV (reference sequence). The V end lost 3 bases, the J end lost 8 bases, and 16 bases lay between the germline ends. The CDR3 has 14 amino acids. CDR3 bases: TGTGCCAGCAGTTTTCTCGATGAGGGGAGCGGCTACACCTTC. The encoded protein is CASSFLDEGSGYTF.

This chain connects TRBV12-3 or TRBV12-4 to TRBJ1-5, with TRBD1 matching over 11 bases. The V gene end was trimmed by 5 bases and the J gene end by 2 bases; junction bases not matched to a gene: 5. CDR3 length: 16 amino acids. This CDR3 is CASSDSGQGGNQPQHF. The CDR3 DNA reads as TGTGCCAGCAGTGACTCGGGACAGGGGGGCAATCAGCCCCAGCATTTT.

This clonotype was observed a few times. This chain joins TRBV7-9 and TRBJ1-4; 7 bases are a match to TRBD1. The CDR3 is 14 amino acids. Trimming cost V 5 bases and J 5 bases; bases outside gene matches: 5. CDR1 SEHNR and CDR2 FQNEAQ come from the germline V gene (reference sequence). The CDR3, as DNA: TGTGCCAGCAGCCTCAGGGGGGCCAATGAAAAACTGTTTTTT. Its protein product is CASSLRGANEKLFF.

This chain uses TRBV4-3 with TRBJ1-5; D is ambiguous. The CDR3 spans 16 residues. Germline V gene data show CDR1 as LGHNA and CDR2 as YSLEER. V dropped 0 bases and J dropped 0 bases, with 9 bases sitting between them. The CDR3 here is CASSQDLGSSNQPQHF. The CDR3 coding sequence is TGCGCCAGCAGCCAAGATCTCGGGAGTAGCAATCAGCCCCAGCATTTT.

J is TRBJ1-5 and V is TRBV28, with TRBD1 identical over 8 bases. Trimming at V came to 6 bases and at J to 3 bases, leaving 4 bases not matched to a gene. The CDR3 has 14 amino acids. Germline V gives CDR1 MDHEN, CDR2 SYDVKM. The CDR3 loop is CASSPTGANQPQHF. In nucleotides, the CDR3 is TGTGCCAGCAGCCCGACAGGGGCCAATCAGCCCCAGCATTTT.

This clonotype was found a few times. The CDR3 protein is CAISMVPQGEAFF. Written as DNA, the CDR3 is TGTGCCATCAGTATGGTACCCCAGGGAGAAGCTTTCTTT. This chain connects TRBV10-3 to TRBJ1-1, with D maybe TRBD1 (5 bases). The CDR3 runs to 13 residues. Per germline, CDR1 ENHRY and CDR2 SYGVKD. The V end was cut by 5 bases, the J end by 8 bases, with 15 bases between.

This clonotype was found a few times. The gene calls are TRBV7-6 and TRBJ1-3; D is possibly TRBD1 (5 bases). The CDR3 length is 15 residues. Germline V gene sequence: CDR1 SGHVS, CDR2 FNYEAQ. Between the trimmed V and J ends, which lost 5 bases and 0 bases, there was a span of 11 bases. The CDR3 nucleotides are TGTGCCAGCAGCACCAGACAGCCCTCTGGAAACACCATATATTTT. Translation: CASSTRQPSGNTIYF. Drawing the rest from reference TRBV7-6 and TRBJ1-3, the complete variable domain is GAGVSQSPRYKVTKRGQDVALRCDPISGHVSLYWYRQALGQGPEFLTYFNYEAQQDKSGLPNDRFSAERPEGSISTLTIQRTEQRDSAMYRCASSTRQPSGNTIYFGEGSWLTVV.

The chain employs TRBV12-3 or TRBV12-4 and TRBJ2-2; the match to TRBD2 covers 7 bases. V trimming: 6 bases; J trimming: 5 bases; junction bases outside the gene matches: 12. There are 16 residues in the CDR3. The CDR3 loop is CASSRTPGTITGELFF. The CDR3 region has the DNA TGTGCCAGCAGCCGGACTCCCGGGACTATAACCGGGGAGCTGTTTTTT.

The gene calls are TRBV7-2 and TRBJ2-1; possibly TRBD1 for D (5 bases). The V end was cut by 2 bases, the J end by 2 bases, with 13 bases between. This CDR3 spans 16 amino acids. The V gene's germline CDR1 is SGHTA and CDR2 FQGNSA. The CDR3 region has the DNA TGTGCCAGCAGCTTATGGAACAGGTACACCTACAATGAGCAGTTCTTC. This gives the protein CASSLWNRYTYNEQFF. Based on the CDR3 plus reference TRBV7-2 and TRBJ2-1, the full variable domain is GAGVSQSPSNKVTEKGKDVELRCDPISGHTALYWYRQSLGQGLEFLIYFQGNSAPDKSGLPSDRFSAERTGGSVSTLTIQRTQQEDSAVYLCASSLWNRYTYNEQFFGPGTRLTVL.

V is TRBV28 and J is TRBJ2-7; D assignment may be TRBD1 or TRBD2 (6 bases each). CDR3 size: 12 residues. The germline V and J ends were trimmed by 6 bases and 9 bases, with 15 bases remaining between them. Germline V CDR1 and CDR2: MDHEN, SYDVKM. CDR3 protein: CASSPGGVGQYF. The CDR3 DNA reads TGTGCCAGCAGCCCCGGGGGCGTGGGGCAGTACTTC. Combining the CDR3 with reference TRBV28 and TRBJ2-7 gives the whole variable domain DVKVTQSSRYLVKRTGEKVFLECVQDMDHENMFWYRQDPGLGLRLIYFSYDVKMKEKGDIPEGYSVSREKKERFSLILESASTNQTSMYLCASSPGGVGQYFGPGTRLTVT.

This sequence joins TRBV28 and TRBJ2-3; unclear D gene. CDR1 is MDHEN and CDR2 is SYDVKM in the germline V gene. The CDR3 extends over 16 amino acids. V lost 6 bases, J lost 1 base, and 17 bases lay in between. In DNA form, the CDR3 reads TGTGCCAGCAGACGGAGTGGGTTCCCTCGCACAGATACGCAGTATTTT. This codes for CASRRSGFPRTDTQYF.

The chain combines TRBV12-3 or TRBV12-4 with TRBJ2-5; no clear D. Trimming stripped 4 bases from V and 6 bases from J, with 3 bases between. The CDR3 spans 10 residues. DNA for the CDR3: TGTGCCAGCAGTTCCCAGACCCAGTACTTC. The encoded protein is CASSSQTQYF.

The rearrangement uses TRBV7-9 and TRBJ2-1; TRBD1 is a possible D gene (6 bases). Trimming cost V 2 bases and J 0 bases, with 11 bases left between them. Germline CDR1 is SEHNR and CDR2 is FQNEAQ (reference sequence). The CDR3 has 16 amino acids. The CDR3 region is CASSLKDRSSYNEQFF. The CDR3 coding sequence is TGTGCCAGCAGCTTAAAAGACAGGAGCTCCTACAATGAGCAGTTCTTC.

V is TRBV12-3 or TRBV12-4 and J is TRBJ1-3; the D is unclear. There are 12 residues in the CDR3. Deletions cut 6 bases from V and 6 bases from J, with 9 bases between. CDR3 in amino acids: CASRTNANTIYF. Here the CDR3 DNA reads TGTGCCAGCAGGACTAATGCAAACACCATATATTTT.

This clonotype appeared a few times. V and J are TRBV28 and TRBJ1-5; TRBD1 is a possible D gene (5 bases). Trimming left V 2 bases short and J 6 bases short, with 11 bases between. The germline V gene has CDR1 MDHEN and CDR2 SYDVKM. This CDR3 has 14 residues. This chain's CDR3 is CASSLAQGVQPQHF. In DNA, the CDR3 is TGTGCCAGCAGTTTAGCTCAGGGAGTTCAGCCCCAGCATTTT.

This sequence joins TRBV19 and TRBJ2-2; weak D call: TRBD2 (5 bases). In germline, CDR1 is LNHDA, CDR2 SQIVND (reference sequence). CDR3 size: 15 residues. The V gene lost 2 bases and the J gene lost 8 bases, with 15 bases spanning the gap. The CDR3, as DNA: TGTGCCAGTAGTATATCGGACTCCCAACCTGGGGAGCTGTTTTTT. Residues: CASSISDSQPGELFF.

This clonotype was seen a few times. The CDR3: CASSSVGVDGYTF. The CDR3 region has the DNA TGCGCCAGCAGTTCTGTTGGGGTCGATGGCTACACCTTC. The V call is TRBV5-1, the J call TRBJ1-2; D remains ambiguous. Germline values: CDR1 SGHRS, CDR2 YFSETQ. V lost 5 bases, J lost 6 bases, and 14 bases lay in between. The CDR3 runs 13 residues. The whole variable domain, remainder taken from reference TRBV5-1 and TRBJ1-2, is KAGVTQTPRYLIKTRGQQVTLSCSPISGHRSVSWYQQTPGQGLQFLFEYFSETQRNKGNFPGRFSGRQFSNSRSEMNVSTLELGDSALYLCASSSVGVDGYTFGSGTRLTVV.

This chain connects TRBV12-3 or TRBV12-4 to TRBJ1-3; TRBD1 aligns across 8 bases. V lost 2 bases to trimming and J lost 0 bases; unmatched junction nucleotides: 9. The CDR3 runs 18 residues. CDR3 sequence reads: CASSLILDRGYSGNTIYF. DNA for the CDR3: TGTGCCAGCAGTTTAATCCTCGACAGGGGTTACTCTGGAAACACCATATATTTT.